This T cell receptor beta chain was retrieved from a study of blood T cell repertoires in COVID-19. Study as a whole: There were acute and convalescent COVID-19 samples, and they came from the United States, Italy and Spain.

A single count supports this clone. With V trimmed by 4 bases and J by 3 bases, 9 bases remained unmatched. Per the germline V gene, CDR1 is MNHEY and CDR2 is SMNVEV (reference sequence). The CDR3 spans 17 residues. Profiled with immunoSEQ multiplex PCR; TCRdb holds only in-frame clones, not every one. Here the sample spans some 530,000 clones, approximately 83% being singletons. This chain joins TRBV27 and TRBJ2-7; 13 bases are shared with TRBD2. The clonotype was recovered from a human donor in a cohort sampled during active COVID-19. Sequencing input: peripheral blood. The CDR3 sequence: CASSSRRTSGSVYEQYF. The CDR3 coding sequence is TGTGCCAGCAGTTCCCGCCGGACTAGCGGGAGTGTCTACGAGCAGTACTTC.